Below are 22 T cell receptor beta chains sequenced from a single sample in a study of blood T cell repertoires in COVID-19. Method: immunoSEQ multiplex PCR; TCRdb's copy keeps in-frame clones and lacks some. The sample shows 400,000 or so clones, over 75% of them seen only once. The sequencing input was peripheral blood. Source of these receptors: a woman aged 40 to 50 with COVID-19, enrolled during active disease.

The chain carries TRBV6-5 and TRBJ1-2, with TRBD1 as a possible D gene (5 bases). This CDR3 is built from 15 residues. Germline V lookup: CDR1 MNHEY, CDR2 SVGAGI. V was clipped by 6 bases and J by 2 bases, with 16 bases between them. CDR3 protein: CASRLREAGNYGYTF. CDR3 in DNA: TGTGCCAGCAGGCTACGTGAGGCAGGGAACTATGGCTACACCTTC.

This clone has a handful of counts. The chain has TRBV6-6 and TRBJ2-7; 9 nucleotides line up with TRBD1. Per the germline V gene, CDR1 is MNHNY and CDR2 is SVGAGI (reference sequence). Trimming cost V 5 bases and J 5 bases; bases outside gene matches: 22. This CDR3 has 19 amino acids. CDR3 protein: CASSPLYLLDSGQGHEQYF. The CDR3 nucleotides read TGTGCCAGCAGTCCACTGTATCTTCTTGACTCGGGACAGGGACACGAGCAGTACTTC.

This chain connects TRBV4-3 to TRBJ2-3; 8 bases fit TRBD2. The CDR3 has 16 residues. V lost 4 bases and J lost 2; bases outside the gene matches: 8. From germline, CDR1 is LGHNA and CDR2 YSLEER. The CDR3 loop is CASSRGTSGSTDTQYF. The CDR3 region has the DNA TGCGCCAGCAGCCGGGGTACTAGCGGCTCCACAGATACGCAGTATTTT.

The chain uses TRBV18 and TRBJ1-5, with D maybe TRBD1 (6 bases). The CDR3 runs to 15 residues. V was pared by 2 bases and J by 1 base, with 9 bases between. CDR1 and CDR2 from the germline V gene are KGHSH and LQKENI. CDR3 sequence: CASSPGQGSNQPQHF. Here the CDR3 DNA reads TGTGCCAGCTCACCAGGGCAGGGGAGCAATCAGCCCCAGCATTTT.

This rearrangement joins TRBV7-9 to TRBJ1-1; TRBD1 agrees at 7 bases. V was pared by 5 bases and J by 4 bases, with 10 bases of the junction left unmatched. The CDR3 runs to 15 residues. Germline assignment: CDR1 SEHNR and CDR2 FQNEAQ (reference sequence). Here the CDR3 DNA reads TGTGCCAGCAGCCTCATAGGGGGCCGGGGCACTGAAGCTTTCTTT. Residues: CASSLIGGRGTEAFF.

This sequence joins TRBV6-2 or TRBV6-3 and TRBJ1-6, with TRBD1 as a possible D gene (6 bases). Trimming removed 0 bases at V and 8 bases at J, with 17 bases between. This CDR3 has 17 amino acids. Per the germline V gene, CDR1 is MNHEY and CDR2 is SVGEGT. CDR3 in DNA: TGTGCCAGCAGTTACTCCAAGCGGGGGGCGCAGTATTCACCCCTCCACTTT. As protein: CASSYSKRGAQYSPLHF.

The chain is built from TRBV28 and TRBJ1-2; 10 bases align to TRBD1. CDR3 length: 13 amino acids. Germline CDR1 is MDHEN and CDR2 is SYDVKM. The ends lost 6 bases at V and 8 bases at J; junction bases unmatched: 6. CDR3 amino acids: CASRAGQGGGYTF. The CDR3 DNA reads TGTGCCAGCAGGGCAGGACAGGGGGGAGGCTACACCTTC.

The chain carries TRBV28 and TRBJ1-2; TRBD1 matches at 10 bases. Germline CDR1 and CDR2: MDHEN and SYDVKM. CDR3 length: 15 amino acids. The V gene end was trimmed by 7 bases and the J gene end by 1 base; junction bases not matched to a gene: 6. The CDR3 DNA follows: TGTGCCAGCACCACCGGGACAGGGGTTAACTATGGCTACACCTTC. It codes for CASTTGTGVNYGYTF.

This chain uses TRBV4-1 with TRBJ2-7; 7 nucleotides agree with TRBD2. The CDR3 is 15 amino acids. CDR1 and CDR2 (germline): MGHRA, YSYEKL. J gave up 4 bases and V 3 bases, and 9 bases lay outside the gene matches. The CDR3 DNA sequence: TGCGCCAGCAGCCATAACCTAGCGGCAGGATACGAGCAGTACTTC. Translating it yields CASSHNLAAGYEQYF.

V is TRBV19 and J is TRBJ1-2, with D possibly being TRBD1 (6 bases). Germline-derived CDR1 and CDR2 are LNHDA and SQIVND (reference sequence). Trimming pared 5 bases from V and 6 bases from J, leaving 25 bases between. The length of the CDR3 is 17 residues. The CDR3 protein is CASSSGGSSRGAHGYTF. The CDR3 DNA follows: TGTGCCAGTAGTTCCGGAGGCTCCTCCCGGGGGGCCCATGGCTACACCTTC.

The V and J genes are TRBV9 and TRBJ2-7, with TRBD2 matching 8 bases. V was pared by 3 bases and J by 3 bases, with 5 bases of the junction left unmatched. This CDR3 spans 14 amino acids. Germline CDR1 reads SGDLS; CDR2 reads YYNGEE. CDR3 nucleotides: TGTGCCAGCAGCGCGGGGGGGGAGGTCTACGAGCAGTACTTC. Protein sequence: CASSAGGEVYEQYF.

The genes are TRBV5-1 and TRBJ1-1; TRBD1 agrees at 8 bases. Germline V CDR1 and CDR2: SGHRS, YFSETQ. The ends lost 1 base at V and 4 bases at J; junction bases unmatched: 6. The CDR3 totals 15 residues. CDR3: CASSLYRGESTEAFF. CDR3 coding DNA: TGCGCCAGCAGCTTGTACAGGGGGGAGTCCACTGAAGCTTTCTTT.

CDR3 in amino acids: CSVDQTGLNTEAFF. The CDR3 DNA sequence: TGCAGCGTTGATCAGACAGGATTGAACACTGAAGCTTTCTTT. This chain uses TRBV29-1 with TRBJ1-1, with D tentatively TRBD1 (6 bases). The germline V gene encodes CDR1 SQVTM and CDR2 ANQGSEA. The V end was cut by 3 bases, the J end by 0 bases, with 11 bases between. CDR3 length equals 14 residues.

This rearrangement joins TRBV6-2 or TRBV6-3 to TRBJ2-7; perhaps TRBD2 as D (6 bases). Per germline, CDR1 MNHEY and CDR2 SVGEGT. V was cut by 0 bases and J by 1 base, with 16 bases left in between. This CDR3 has 17 residues. CDR3 in DNA: TGTGCCAGCAGTTACTCGACAATGGCTAGCGTTTCCTACGAGCAGTACTTC. Residues: CASSYSTMASVSYEQYF.

The chain employs TRBV2 and TRBJ2-2, with 9 bases matching TRBD2. Germline V gene lookup returns CDR1 SNHLY and CDR2 FYNNEI. With V trimmed by 0 bases and J by 6 bases, 5 bases remained unmatched. This CDR3 has 16 residues. The CDR3 loop is CASSEASGRLAGELFF. CDR3 coding DNA: TGTGCCAGCAGTGAAGCTAGCGGGAGATTGGCCGGGGAGCTGTTTTTT.

V gene TRBV24-1 combines with J gene TRBJ1-4; 10 bases fit TRBD1. The CDR3 covers 19 residues. Germline values: CDR1 KGHDR, CDR2 SFDVKD. V gave up 5 bases and J gave up 6 bases; unmatched junction bases: 17. The CDR3 DNA is TGTGCCACCAGTGGCGCCCCAAGTCAAAGGACAGGGGGGGATGAAAAACTGTTTTTT. As protein: CATSGAPSQRTGGDEKLFF.

This clone came up once. This chain links TRBV18 with TRBJ2-5, with D unclear. V was pared by 6 bases and J by 1 base, with 9 bases between. There are 13 residues in the CDR3. CDR1 and CDR2 (germline): KGHSH, LQKENI. CDR3: CASSRSFQETQYF. The DNA for the CDR3 is TGTGCCAGCTCCCGGAGCTTCCAAGAGACCCAGTACTTC.

Here the CDR3 reads CASSLDRLRGHNEQFF. As DNA, the CDR3 is TGTGCCAGCAGCTTAGATAGACTCAGGGGGCACAATGAGCAGTTCTTC. J is TRBJ2-1 and V is TRBV7-3; 8 bases match TRBD1. V was pared by 2 bases and J by 5 bases, with 8 bases of the junction left unmatched. This CDR3 region has 16 residues. CDR1 and CDR2 (germline): SGHTA, FQGTGA.

This chain connects TRBV28 to TRBJ1-5; 9 positions match TRBD1. The CDR3 covers 13 residues. V was clipped by 6 bases and J by 6 bases; unmatched bases: 3. Germline lookup yields CDR1 MDHEN and CDR2 SYDVKM. The CDR3 coding sequence is TGTGCCAGCAGACAACAGGGGGCTCAGCCCCAGCATTTT. Amino acid sequence: CASRQQGAQPQHF.

This rearrangement joins TRBV30 to TRBJ1-5; D is perhaps TRBD1 (6 bases). Deletions cut 4 bases from V and 4 bases from J, with 8 bases between. Germline V CDR1 and CDR2: GTSNPN, SVGIG (reference sequence). The CDR3 totals 12 residues. The CDR3 DNA reads as TGTGCCTGGAAACAGGGTAATCAGCCCCAGCATTTT. It specifies CAWKQGNQPQHF.

This rearrangement joins TRBV10-3 to TRBJ1-6; D perhaps matches TRBD1 (5 bases). The CDR3 has 18 residues. Germline CDR1 reads ENHRY; CDR2 reads SYGVKD. V was pared by 3 bases and J by 0 bases, with 15 bases between. CDR3 DNA: TGTGCCATCAGTGAATCGGGGGAACCAGGCTCCTATAATTCACCCCTCCACTTT. Encoded protein: CAISESGEPGSYNSPLHF.

Note on this clone: This sample includes further DNA sequences coding for the same CDR3. This chain links TRBV19 with TRBJ1-5; 7 nucleotides align to TRBD1. Germline V gives CDR1 LNHDA, CDR2 SQIVND (reference sequence). This CDR3 spans 13 amino acids. After removal of 4 bases from V and 5 bases from J, the junction contained 2 bases not matched to a gene. The CDR3 DNA sequence: TGTGCCAGTAGTAGCGACAGGGATCAGCCCCAGCATTTT. It is translated as CASSSDRDQPQHF.